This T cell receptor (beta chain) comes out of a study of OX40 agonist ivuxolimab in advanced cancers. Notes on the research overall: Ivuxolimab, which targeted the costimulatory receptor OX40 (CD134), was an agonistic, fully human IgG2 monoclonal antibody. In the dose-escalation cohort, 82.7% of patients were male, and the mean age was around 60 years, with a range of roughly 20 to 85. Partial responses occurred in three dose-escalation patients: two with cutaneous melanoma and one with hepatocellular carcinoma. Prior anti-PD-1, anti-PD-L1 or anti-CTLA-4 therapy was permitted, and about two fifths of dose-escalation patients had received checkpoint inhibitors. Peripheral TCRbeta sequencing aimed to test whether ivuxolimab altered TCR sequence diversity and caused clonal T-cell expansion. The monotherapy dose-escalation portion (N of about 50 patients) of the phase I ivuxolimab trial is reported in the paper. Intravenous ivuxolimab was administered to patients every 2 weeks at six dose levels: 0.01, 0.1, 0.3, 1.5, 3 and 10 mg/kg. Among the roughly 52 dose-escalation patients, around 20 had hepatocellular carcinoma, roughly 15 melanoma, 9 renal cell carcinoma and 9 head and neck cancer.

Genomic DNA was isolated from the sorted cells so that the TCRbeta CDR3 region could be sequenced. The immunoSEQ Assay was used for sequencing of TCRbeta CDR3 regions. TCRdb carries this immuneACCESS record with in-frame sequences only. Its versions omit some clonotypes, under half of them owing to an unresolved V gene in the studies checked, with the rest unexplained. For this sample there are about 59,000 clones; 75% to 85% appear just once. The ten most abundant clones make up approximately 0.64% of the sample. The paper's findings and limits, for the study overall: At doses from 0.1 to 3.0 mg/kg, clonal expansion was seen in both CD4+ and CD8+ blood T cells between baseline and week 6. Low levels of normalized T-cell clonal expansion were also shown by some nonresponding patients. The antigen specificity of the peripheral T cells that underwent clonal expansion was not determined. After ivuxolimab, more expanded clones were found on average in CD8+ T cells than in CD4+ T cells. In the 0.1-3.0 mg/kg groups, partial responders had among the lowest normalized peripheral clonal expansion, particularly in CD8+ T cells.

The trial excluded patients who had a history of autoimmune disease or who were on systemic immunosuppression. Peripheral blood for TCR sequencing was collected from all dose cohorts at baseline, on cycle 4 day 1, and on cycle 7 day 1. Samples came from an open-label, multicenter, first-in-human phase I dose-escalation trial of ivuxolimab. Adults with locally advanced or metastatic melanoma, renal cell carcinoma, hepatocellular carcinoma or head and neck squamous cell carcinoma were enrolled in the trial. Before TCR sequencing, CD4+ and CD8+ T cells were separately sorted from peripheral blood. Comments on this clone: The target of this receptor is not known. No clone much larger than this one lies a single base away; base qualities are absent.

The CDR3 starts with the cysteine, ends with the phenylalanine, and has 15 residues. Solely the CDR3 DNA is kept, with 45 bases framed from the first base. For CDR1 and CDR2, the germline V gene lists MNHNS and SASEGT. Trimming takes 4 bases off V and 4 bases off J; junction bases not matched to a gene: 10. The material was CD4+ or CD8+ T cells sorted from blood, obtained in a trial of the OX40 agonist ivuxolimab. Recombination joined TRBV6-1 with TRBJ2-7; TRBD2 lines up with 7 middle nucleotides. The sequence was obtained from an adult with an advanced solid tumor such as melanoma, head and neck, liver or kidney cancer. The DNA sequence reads TGTGCCAGCAGTGCCACTTGGGAGGGCCTTTACGAGCAGTACTTC. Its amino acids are CASSATWEGLYEQYF.